This T cell receptor beta chain is drawn from a study of T-cell reconstitution after alpha-beta-depleted transplantation in children. Study-wide results and caveats: Recipient T cells and thymic progenitors that survived were the source of the high TCRbeta diversity seen at day 60 in some patients. About two months after transplant, alpha-beta T cells reportedly came from several hundred expanded graft clones. Newly generated T cells supplied most T-cell counts and diversity one year post-transplant.

This clonotype showed up just a few times. Its specificity is unknown. The CDR3 is 14 residues long. From germline, CDR1 is KGHSH and CDR2 LQKENI. V was pared by 4 bases and J by 5 bases, with 13 bases between. TCRbeta library preparation incorporated unique molecular identifiers. TCRdb passed the PCR reads through MiXCR, listing each CDR3 protein once. Of about 1,000,000 distinct CDR3 sequences in the sample, roughly 29% were seen once. The V call is TRBV18, the J call TRBJ2-3, with D unresolved. The sequencing used PBMCs, mostly from graft donor cells, collected 360 days after TCRalphabeta/CD19-depleted stem cell transplant. The receptor's source is a boy under two years old who had a stem cell transplant for SCID, so the T cells may come from the graft donor. CDR3 sequence reads: CASSRSRWRDTQYF. The CDR3 bases are TGTGCCAGCTCACGGTCCCGATGGAGAGATACGCAGTATTTT.